The TCR beta chain described here comes from a study of graft-versus-host responses after intestinal transplantation. Study-wide points: GvH clones surfaced in recipient marrow, some emerging earlier in ileum or blood.

The protocol was immunoSEQ multiplex PCR, while the TCRdb copy is restricted to in-frame clones and leaves out a portion. The sample consists of 98,000 or so clones, 86% of them appearing once. V lost 4 bases, J lost 9 bases, and 19 bases lay in between. CDR1 is SGHRS and CDR2 is YFSETQ in the germline V gene. This CDR3 region has 14 residues. A remark on this clone: The antigen is not known.

The chain has TRBV5-1 and TRBJ1-2; D might be TRBD1 (6 bases). Material: PBMCs, obtained 255 days after intestinal transplant. The receptor comes from a human patient who received an intestinal transplant, so some T cells may come from the graft donor. In nucleotides, the CDR3 is TGCGCCAGCAGCGTGGAGGGCACGACAGGTCGCTACACCTTC. Translating gives CASSVEGTTGRYTF.